The rows below give T cell receptor beta chains drawn from one sample of a study of blood T cell repertoires in COVID-19. Profiled with immunoSEQ multiplex PCR; TCRdb holds only in-frame clones, not every one. The table includes a few hundred thousand clones, roughly 85% detected once. Material for sequencing was peripheral blood. The receptors shown here come from a woman younger than 35 with acute or convalescent COVID-19. The CDR3 runs from the conserved cysteine through the conserved F or W. The D gene is left open where the match is weak. Clone size, where shown, is once, few, many, or a class for clones that have expanded.

D gene: .
V gene: TRBV4-1
J gene: TRBJ2-1
clone size: .
CDR3 DNA: TGCGCCAGCAGCCAGCGAATTAATGAGCAGTTCTTC
CDR3 protein: CASSQRINEQFF

D gene: TRBD2
V gene: TRBV19
J gene: TRBJ2-3
clone size: .
CDR3 DNA: TGTGCCAGTAGTTCCGGGACTAGCGGTAGCACAGATACGCAGTATTTT
CDR3 protein: CASSSGTSGSTDTQYF

D gene: TRBD2
V gene: TRBV9
J gene: TRBJ2-1
clone size: .
CDR3 DNA: TGTGCCAGCAGCGTAGAGCGAGCGGGGGGGCCGCGGGAGCAGTTCTTC
CDR3 protein: CASSVERAGGPREQFF

D gene: .
V gene: TRBV19
J gene: TRBJ1-4
clone size: .
CDR3 DNA: TGTGCCAGTAGTATGAGAGGACATATCCGGGAAAAACTGTTTTTT
CDR3 protein: CASSMRGHIREKLFF

D gene: .
V gene: TRBV7-2
J gene: TRBJ1-1
clone size: .
CDR3 DNA: TGTGCCAGCAGTCAGGGGTGGGGGTACACTGAAGCTTTCTTT
CDR3 protein: CASSQGWGYTEAFF

D gene: TRBD2
V gene: TRBV30
J gene: TRBJ2-1
clone size: .
CDR3 DNA: TGTGCCTGGGGTAGCGGGGGGACCCACAAACGTCAGTTCTTC
CDR3 protein: CAWGSGGTHKRQFF

D gene: .
V gene: TRBV11-2
J gene: TRBJ2-3
clone size: once
CDR3 DNA: TGTGCCAGCAGCTTAGTCCCTAGCGCGGACACAGATACGCAGTATTTT
CDR3 protein: CASSLVPSADTDTQYF

D gene: .
V gene: TRBV28
J gene: TRBJ1-5
clone size: .
CDR3 DNA: TGTGCCAGCAGAGACGGGGGGGACCGGCCCCAGCATTTT
CDR3 protein: CASRDGGDRPQHF

D gene: TRBD2
V gene: TRBV2
J gene: TRBJ2-3
clone size: .
CDR3 DNA: TGTGCCAGCAGTTGGACTAGGGCAGATACGCAGTATTTT
CDR3 protein: CASSWTRADTQYF

D gene: TRBD1
V gene: TRBV5-8
J gene: TRBJ1-5
clone size: .
CDR3 DNA: TGTGCCAGCAGGCAGGACAGGGGGACCCATCAGCCCCAGCATTTT
CDR3 protein: CASRQDRGTHQPQHF

D gene: TRBD2
V gene: TRBV13
J gene: TRBJ2-1
clone size: .
CDR3 DNA: TGTGCCAGCAGCCCTAACCCTACTAGCGTCAAACAATACAATGAGCAGTTCTTC
CDR3 protein: CASSPNPTSVKQYNEQFF

D gene: .
V gene: TRBV24-1
J gene: TRBJ1-1
clone size: many
CDR3 DNA: TGTGCCACCAGTGCCGAAGGGGTCCAGGGCATATTCTTT
CDR3 protein: CATSAEGVQGIFF

D gene: .
V gene: TRBV29-1
J gene: TRBJ2-1
clone size: .
CDR3 DNA: TGCAGCGTTAACAGGAACCTATACAATGAGCAGTTCTTC
CDR3 protein: CSVNRNLYNEQFF

D gene: .
V gene: TRBV27
J gene: TRBJ2-7
clone size: .
CDR3 DNA: TGTGCCAGCAGTTTAACCCTCGCGAAGGTGGCGGGGGAGCAGTACTTC
CDR3 protein: CASSLTLAKVAGEQYF

D gene: TRBD2
V gene: TRBV7-9
J gene: TRBJ2-7
clone size: few
CDR3 DNA: TGTGCCAGCAGCTTAGGTAGCGGGAACCCCTACGAGCAGTACTTC
CDR3 protein: CASSLGSGNPYEQYF

D gene: .
V gene: TRBV5-1
J gene: TRBJ2-3
clone size: .
CDR3 DNA: TGCGCCAGCAGAGGAGCTCTCTCCACAGATACGCAGTATTTT
CDR3 protein: CASRGALSTDTQYF

D gene: TRBD1
V gene: TRBV10-3
J gene: TRBJ1-5
clone size: few
CDR3 DNA: TGTGCCATCAGACAGGGGTATGATCAGCCCCAGCATTTT
CDR3 protein: CAIRQGYDQPQHF

D gene: TRBD1
V gene: TRBV6-5
J gene: TRBJ1-2
clone size: .
CDR3 DNA: TGTGCCAGCAGTTCCCCGGACAGGGCCGACTATGGCTACACCTTC
CDR3 protein: CASSSPDRADYGYTF

D gene: TRBD1
V gene: TRBV19
J gene: TRBJ2-1
clone size: .
CDR3 DNA: TGTGCCAGTAGTATGCGGACAGGGCGGGATGAGCAGTTCTTC
CDR3 protein: CASSMRTGRDEQFF

D gene: .
V gene: TRBV5-6
J gene: TRBJ1-4
clone size: .
CDR3 DNA: TGTGCCAGCAGCTTTGGGGAGATAAATGAAAAACTGTTTTTT
CDR3 protein: CASSFGEINEKLFF

D gene: TRBD1
V gene: TRBV30
J gene: TRBJ1-2
clone size: .
CDR3 DNA: TGTGCCTGCGGACAGGGGGCCGATGGCTACACCTTC
CDR3 protein: CACGQGADGYTF

D gene: TRBD1
V gene: TRBV5-5
J gene: TRBJ1-2
clone size: .
CDR3 DNA: TGTGCCAGCAGTTGGGACAGGGGGAATGGCTACACCTTC
CDR3 protein: CASSWDRGNGYTF

D gene: .
V gene: TRBV7-3
J gene: TRBJ2-7
clone size: .
CDR3 DNA: TGTGCCAGCAGCCACGGCTACGAGCAGTACTTC
CDR3 protein: CASSHGYEQYF

D gene: .
V gene: TRBV28
J gene: TRBJ1-3
clone size: .
CDR3 DNA: TGTGCCAGCAGTCTCGGACAGTACTCTGGAAACACCATATATTTT
CDR3 protein: CASSLGQYSGNTIYF

D gene: TRBD1
V gene: TRBV11-2
J gene: TRBJ2-6
clone size: .
CDR3 DNA: TGTGCCAGCAGCTTAGATCTCGGCCAGGGGGTAGGGGCCAACGTCCTGACTTTC
CDR3 protein: CASSLDLGQGVGANVLTF

D gene: .
V gene: TRBV9
J gene: TRBJ2-1
clone size: .
CDR3 DNA: TGTGCCAGCAGCAAATCTACAGGGACGACCTACAATGAGCAGTTCTTC
CDR3 protein: CASSKSTGTTYNEQFF

D gene: .
V gene: TRBV9
J gene: TRBJ2-5
clone size: .
CDR3 DNA: TGTGCCAGCAGCGCAAAGACAGGGAGGCAAGAGACCCAGTACTTC
CDR3 protein: CASSAKTGRQETQYF

D gene: TRBD2
V gene: TRBV29-1
J gene: TRBJ2-5
clone size: .
CDR3 DNA: TGCAGCGCGATGACTAGCGGGAGCGTAGAGACCCAGTACTTC
CDR3 protein: CSAMTSGSVETQYF

D gene: .
V gene: TRBV6-5
J gene: TRBJ2-1
clone size: .
CDR3 DNA: TGTGCCAGCAGCCCGGGACTCTGGCAGTTCTTC
CDR3 protein: CASSPGLWQFF

D gene: .
V gene: TRBV4-2
J gene: TRBJ1-6
clone size: .
CDR3 DNA: TGTGCCAGCAGCCAAGATGGGCACAACCTAAATTCACCCCTCCACTTT
CDR3 protein: CASSQDGHNLNSPLHF

D gene: .
V gene: TRBV30
J gene: TRBJ1-4
clone size: .
CDR3 DNA: TGTGCCTGGAGCTCAGGTGGGGGGGAAAAACTGTTTTTT
CDR3 protein: CAWSSGGGEKLFF

D gene: .
V gene: TRBV12-3/TRBV12-4
J gene: TRBJ2-1
clone size: .
CDR3 DNA: TGTGCCAGCAGACTGGATGGGGCCAATGAGCAGTTCTTC
CDR3 protein: CASRLDGANEQFF

D gene: TRBD1
V gene: TRBV6-2/TRBV6-3
J gene: TRBJ1-6
clone size: few
CDR3 DNA: TGTGCCAGCAGTTACGGGACAGATTATAATTCACCCCTCCACTTT
CDR3 protein: CASSYGTDYNSPLHF

D gene: TRBD2
V gene: TRBV9
J gene: TRBJ2-7
clone size: .
CDR3 DNA: TGTGCCAGCAGCCCTACTAGCGGGAGTGGTGTCGGTGAGCAGTACTTC
CDR3 protein: CASSPTSGSGVGEQYF

D gene: .
V gene: TRBV10-2
J gene: TRBJ2-1
clone size: once
CDR3 DNA: TGCGCCAGCAGTGATGGACCGGGAGTCTCCAATGAGCAGTTCTTC
CDR3 protein: CASSDGPGVSNEQFF

D gene: TRBD1
V gene: TRBV28
J gene: TRBJ1-2
clone size: .
CDR3 DNA: TGTGCCAGCAGTTTGCGGACAGGGGTTAACTATGGCTACACCTTC
CDR3 protein: CASSLRTGVNYGYTF

D gene: .
V gene: TRBV28
J gene: TRBJ2-5
clone size: .
CDR3 DNA: TGTGCCAGCAGTCCATTTGGGGGGGCCCAAGAGACCCAGTACTTC
CDR3 protein: CASSPFGGAQETQYF

D gene: .
V gene: TRBV28
J gene: TRBJ1-1
clone size: .
CDR3 DNA: TGTGCCAGCAGTTTGGGGAGACACTGGGTGAACACTGAAGCTTTCTTT
CDR3 protein: CASSLGRHWVNTEAFF

D gene: TRBD2
V gene: TRBV7-8
J gene: TRBJ2-2
clone size: .
CDR3 DNA: TGTGCCAGCATTCCCCGGGGGGTGCTTCCAGTCGGGGAGCTGTTTTTT
CDR3 protein: CASIPRGVLPVGELFF

D gene: .
V gene: TRBV5-1
J gene: TRBJ1-5
clone size: .
CDR3 DNA: TGCGCCAGCAGCTTATGGGGGCGCAACGTCGTCGGGCAGCCCCAGCATTTT
CDR3 protein: CASSLWGRNVVGQPQHF

D gene: TRBD2
V gene: TRBV7-3
J gene: TRBJ2-1
clone size: .
CDR3 DNA: TGTGCCAGCAGCTTAAGTAGCGGGTATCTAGCGGGGAATGAGCAGTTCTTC
CDR3 protein: CASSLSSGYLAGNEQFF

D gene: TRBD2
V gene: TRBV19
J gene: TRBJ2-3
clone size: .
CDR3 DNA: TGTGCCAGTAGTCCGCGCCTAGCGGGAGGAGATACGCAGTATTTT
CDR3 protein: CASSPRLAGGDTQYF

D gene: TRBD1
V gene: TRBV7-3
J gene: TRBJ1-5
clone size: .
CDR3 DNA: TGTGCCAGCAGCGCGTCAGGGGGGAGCCAGCCCCAGCATTTT
CDR3 protein: CASSASGGSQPQHF

D gene: TRBD1
V gene: TRBV5-1
J gene: TRBJ2-2
clone size: .
CDR3 DNA: TGCGCCAGCAGCTTGCAGGGGGCTTCCGGGGAGCTGTTTTTT
CDR3 protein: CASSLQGASGELFF

D gene: TRBD2
V gene: TRBV7-9
J gene: TRBJ2-2
clone size: once
CDR3 DNA: TGTGCCAGCAGCTCAGACAGGGGGACTAGCGGGTCCACCGGGGAGCTGTTTTTT
CDR3 protein: CASSSDRGTSGSTGELFF

D gene: TRBD2
V gene: TRBV9
J gene: TRBJ2-2
clone size: .
CDR3 DNA: TGTGCCAGCAGCGTAGGACCTAGCGGGAGCACCGGGGAGCTGTTTTTT
CDR3 protein: CASSVGPSGSTGELFF

D gene: TRBD1
V gene: TRBV24-1
J gene: TRBJ2-3
clone size: .
CDR3 DNA: TGTGCCACCAGTGATGCAGGGGGCCCGGGAGATACGCAGTATTTT
CDR3 protein: CATSDAGGPGDTQYF

D gene: .
V gene: TRBV15
J gene: TRBJ2-6
clone size: .
CDR3 DNA: TGTGCCACCAGCGTCCGGGCCGGGGGTTTGAACGTCCTGACTTTC
CDR3 protein: CATSVRAGGLNVLTF

D gene: .
V gene: TRBV27
J gene: TRBJ1-5
clone size: .
CDR3 DNA: TGTGCCAGCACCCCCGACCGGGACAATCAGCCCCAGCATTTT
CDR3 protein: CASTPDRDNQPQHF

D gene: .
V gene: TRBV7-9
J gene: TRBJ2-7
clone size: .
CDR3 DNA: TGTGCCAGCAGGCCTTCGGGCTACGAGCAGTACTTC
CDR3 protein: CASRPSGYEQYF

D gene: .
V gene: TRBV30
J gene: TRBJ2-7
clone size: once
CDR3 DNA: TGTGCCTGGAGTGTAAGGGACACCCGTTACGAGCAGTACTTC
CDR3 protein: CAWSVRDTRYEQYF

D gene: TRBD1
V gene: TRBV28
J gene: TRBJ1-1
clone size: .
CDR3 DNA: TGTGCCAGCAGAAAGGGGACAGGGGGTAACACTGAAGCTTTCTTT
CDR3 protein: CASRKGTGGNTEAFF

D gene: .
V gene: TRBV12-3/TRBV12-4
J gene: TRBJ1-1
clone size: .
CDR3 DNA: TGTGCCAGCAGTGTTGGACAGAACACTGAAGCTTTCTTT
CDR3 protein: CASSVGQNTEAFF

D gene: .
V gene: TRBV2
J gene: TRBJ1-3
clone size: once
CDR3 DNA: TGTGCCAGCAGTTTTTCCAATCGGGGAGGAAACACCATATATTTT
CDR3 protein: CASSFSNRGGNTIYF

D gene: TRBD2
V gene: TRBV4-1
J gene: TRBJ2-3
clone size: few
CDR3 DNA: TGCGCCAGCAGCCAAAAAGGTCTTGGGACGGGAGGAAGCACAGATACGCAGTATTTT
CDR3 protein: CASSQKGLGTGGSTDTQYF

D gene: TRBD1
V gene: TRBV7-9
J gene: TRBJ1-1
clone size: .
CDR3 DNA: TGTGCCAGCAGCATTTACCCGACAGGGAGGTTGAACACTGAAGCTTTCTTT
CDR3 protein: CASSIYPTGRLNTEAFF